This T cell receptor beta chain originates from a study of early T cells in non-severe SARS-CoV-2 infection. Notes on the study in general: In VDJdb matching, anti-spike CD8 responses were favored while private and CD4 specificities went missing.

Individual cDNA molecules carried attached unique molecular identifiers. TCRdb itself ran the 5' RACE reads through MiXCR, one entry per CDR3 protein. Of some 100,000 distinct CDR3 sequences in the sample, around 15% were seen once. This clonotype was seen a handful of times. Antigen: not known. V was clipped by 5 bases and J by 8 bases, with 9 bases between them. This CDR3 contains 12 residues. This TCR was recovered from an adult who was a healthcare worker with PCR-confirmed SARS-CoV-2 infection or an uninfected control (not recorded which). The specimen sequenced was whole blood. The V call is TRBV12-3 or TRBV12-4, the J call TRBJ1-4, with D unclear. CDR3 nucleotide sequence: TGTGCCAGCAGTCGCCGACGAGAAAAACTGTTTTTT. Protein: CASSRRREKLFF.